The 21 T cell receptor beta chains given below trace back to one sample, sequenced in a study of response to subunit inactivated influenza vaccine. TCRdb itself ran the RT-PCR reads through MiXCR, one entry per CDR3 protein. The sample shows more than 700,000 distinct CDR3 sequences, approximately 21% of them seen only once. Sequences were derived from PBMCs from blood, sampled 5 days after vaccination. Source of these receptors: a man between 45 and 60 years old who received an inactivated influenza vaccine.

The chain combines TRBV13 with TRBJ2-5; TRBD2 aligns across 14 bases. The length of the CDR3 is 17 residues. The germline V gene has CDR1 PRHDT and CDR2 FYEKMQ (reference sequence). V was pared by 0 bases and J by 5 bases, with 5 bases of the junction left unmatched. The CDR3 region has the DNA TGTGCCAGCAGCTTAGGGACTAGCGGGAGGGCCTCGGAGACCCAGTACTTC. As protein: CASSLGTSGRASETQYF. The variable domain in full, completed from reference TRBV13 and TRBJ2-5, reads AAGVIQSPRHLIKEKRETATLKCYPIPRHDTVYWYQQGPGQDPQFLISFYEKMQSDKGSIPDRFSAQQFSDYHSELNMSSLELGDSALYFCASSLGTSGRASETQYFGPGTRLLVL.

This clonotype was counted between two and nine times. CDR3 sequence: CASSFQRSSYEQYF. CDR3 bases: TGTGCCAGCAGCTTCCAGCGGAGCTCCTACGAGCAGTACTTC. This sequence joins TRBV7-2 and TRBJ2-7, with D possibly being TRBD2 (5 bases). V was shortened by 3 bases and J by 0 bases, with 9 bases between the two germline ends. The CDR3 loop spans 14 amino acids. Per the germline V gene, CDR1 is SGHTA and CDR2 is FQGNSA.

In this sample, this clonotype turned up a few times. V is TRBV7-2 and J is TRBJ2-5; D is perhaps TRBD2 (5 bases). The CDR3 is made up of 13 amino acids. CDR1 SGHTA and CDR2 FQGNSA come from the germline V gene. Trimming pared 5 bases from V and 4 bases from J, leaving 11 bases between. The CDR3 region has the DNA TGTGCCAGCAGCGATCCGGGGAGAGAGACCCAGTACTTC. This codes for CASSDPGRETQYF.

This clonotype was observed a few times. CDR3 loop: CASTETSGRPRFF. The CDR3 nucleotides read TGTGCCAGCACCGAGACTAGCGGGAGACCTCGGTTCTTC. This chain connects TRBV7-8 to TRBJ2-1, with 12 bases fitting TRBD2. The CDR3 consists of 13 residues. The J segment lost 15 bases and the V segment lost 7 bases, leaving 10 bases of the junction unmatched. Looked up from germline, CDR1 is SGHVS and CDR2 is FQNEAQ.

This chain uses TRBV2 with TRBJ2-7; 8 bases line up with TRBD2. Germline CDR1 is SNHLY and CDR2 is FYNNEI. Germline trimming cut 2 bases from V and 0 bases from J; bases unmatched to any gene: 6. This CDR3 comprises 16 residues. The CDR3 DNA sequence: TGTGCCAGCAGTGAACTCGACGGGAGGGACTCCTACGAGCAGTACTTC. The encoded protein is CASSELDGRDSYEQYF.

The CDR3 loop is CASRPQGDRLYF. DNA for the CDR3: TGTGCCAGCAGACCCCAGGGGGATCGACTGTACTTC. This sequence joins TRBV6-4 and TRBJ2-7, with 7 bases lining up with TRBD1. Looked up from germline, CDR1 is MRHNA and CDR2 is SNTAGT. This CDR3 spans 12 amino acids. With 6 bases clipped from V and 12 bases from J, the junction kept 11 bases outside the gene matches.

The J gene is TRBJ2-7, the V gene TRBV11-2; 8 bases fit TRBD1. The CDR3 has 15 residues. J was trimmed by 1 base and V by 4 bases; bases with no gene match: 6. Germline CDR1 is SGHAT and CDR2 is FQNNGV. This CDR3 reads CASSSLQGVSYEQYF. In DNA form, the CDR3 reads TGTGCCAGCAGCTCCCTACAGGGGGTATCCTACGAGCAGTACTTC.

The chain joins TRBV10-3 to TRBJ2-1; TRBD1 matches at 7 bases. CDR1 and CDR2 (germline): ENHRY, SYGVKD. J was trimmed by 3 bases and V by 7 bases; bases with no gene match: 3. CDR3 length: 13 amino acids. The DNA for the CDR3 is TGTGCCATCAACAGGGGAAGCTACAATGAGCAGTTCTTC. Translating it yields CAINRGSYNEQFF.

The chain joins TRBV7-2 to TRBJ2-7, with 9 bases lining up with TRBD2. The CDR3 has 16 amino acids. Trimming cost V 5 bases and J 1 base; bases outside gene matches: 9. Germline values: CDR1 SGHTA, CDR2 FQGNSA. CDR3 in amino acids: CASSPLGGRVSYEQYF. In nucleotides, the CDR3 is TGTGCCAGCAGCCCCCTAGGCGGGAGGGTGTCCTACGAGCAGTACTTC.

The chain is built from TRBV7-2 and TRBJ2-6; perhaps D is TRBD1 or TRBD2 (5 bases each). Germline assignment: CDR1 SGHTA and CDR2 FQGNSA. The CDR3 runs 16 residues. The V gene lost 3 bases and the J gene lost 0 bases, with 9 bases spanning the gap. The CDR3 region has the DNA TGTGCCAGCAGCTTTTGGGGGAACTCTGGGGCCAACGTCCTGACTTTC. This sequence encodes CASSFWGNSGANVLTF.

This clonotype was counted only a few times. The CDR3 reads CARSLVGGSDTDTQYF. DNA for the CDR3: TGTGCCAGAAGCTTGGTGGGCGGGAGCGACACAGATACGCAGTATTTT. The chain joins TRBV5-3 to TRBJ2-3, with 7 bases that match TRBD2. TRBV5-3 is an open reading frame, and its role is uncertain. J gave up 2 bases and V 0 bases, and 6 bases lay outside the gene matches. This CDR3 is built from 16 residues.

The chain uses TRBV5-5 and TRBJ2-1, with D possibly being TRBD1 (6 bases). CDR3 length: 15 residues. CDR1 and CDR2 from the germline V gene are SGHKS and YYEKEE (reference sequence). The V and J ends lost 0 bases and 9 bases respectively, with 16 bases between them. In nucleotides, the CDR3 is TGTGCCAGCAGCTTGGGTCAAGGGGGAAGCGGTGAGCAGTTCTTC. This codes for CASSLGQGGSGEQFF.

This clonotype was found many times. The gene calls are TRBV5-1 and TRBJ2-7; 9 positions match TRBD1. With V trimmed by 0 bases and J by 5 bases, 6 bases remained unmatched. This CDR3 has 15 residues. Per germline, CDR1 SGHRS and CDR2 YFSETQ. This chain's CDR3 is CASSLAGQGIDEQYF. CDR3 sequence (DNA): TGCGCCAGCAGCTTGGCTGGACAGGGGATCGACGAGCAGTACTTC.

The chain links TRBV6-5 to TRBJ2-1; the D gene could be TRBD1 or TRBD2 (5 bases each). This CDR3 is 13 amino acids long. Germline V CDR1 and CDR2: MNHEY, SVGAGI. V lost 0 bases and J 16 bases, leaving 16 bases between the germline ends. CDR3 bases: TGTGCCAGCAGTTACTCGTTACGGGACCTTCAATTCTTC. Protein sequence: CASSYSLRDLQFF.

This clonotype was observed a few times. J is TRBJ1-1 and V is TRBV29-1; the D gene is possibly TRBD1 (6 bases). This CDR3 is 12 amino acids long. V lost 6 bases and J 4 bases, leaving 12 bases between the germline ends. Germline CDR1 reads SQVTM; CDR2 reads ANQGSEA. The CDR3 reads CSVAGTSTEAFF. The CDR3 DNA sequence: TGCAGCGTCGCCGGGACATCCACTGAAGCTTTCTTT. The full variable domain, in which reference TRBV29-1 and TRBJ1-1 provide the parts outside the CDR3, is SAVISQKPSRDICQRGTSLTIQCQVDSQVTMMFWYRQQPGQSLTLIATANQGSEATYESGFVIDKFPISRPNLTFSTLTVSNMSPEDSSIYLCSVAGTSTEAFFGQGTRLTVV.

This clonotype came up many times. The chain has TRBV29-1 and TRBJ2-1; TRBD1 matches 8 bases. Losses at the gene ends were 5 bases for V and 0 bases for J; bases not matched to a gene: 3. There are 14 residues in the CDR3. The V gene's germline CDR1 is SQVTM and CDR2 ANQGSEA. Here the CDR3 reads CSVRDRTSYNEQFF. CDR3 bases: TGCAGCGTTCGGGACAGGACCTCCTACAATGAGCAGTTCTTC.

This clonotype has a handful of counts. The CDR3: CASSQDTAGGTDTQYF. DNA for the CDR3: TGTGCCAGCAGCCAAGATACAGCGGGGGGCACAGATACGCAGTATTTT. V gene TRBV4-2 combines with J gene TRBJ2-3; TRBD2 matches 8 bases. The germline CDR1 and CDR2 sequences are LGHNA and YNFKEQ. The CDR3 contains 16 residues. V trimming: 0 bases; J trimming: 1 base; junction bases outside the gene matches: 3.

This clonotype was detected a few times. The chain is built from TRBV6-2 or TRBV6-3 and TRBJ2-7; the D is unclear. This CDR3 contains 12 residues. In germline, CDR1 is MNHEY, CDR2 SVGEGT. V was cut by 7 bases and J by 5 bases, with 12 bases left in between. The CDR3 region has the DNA TGTGCCAGCACCGACCCCCCCAACGAGCAGTACTTC. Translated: CASTDPPNEQYF.

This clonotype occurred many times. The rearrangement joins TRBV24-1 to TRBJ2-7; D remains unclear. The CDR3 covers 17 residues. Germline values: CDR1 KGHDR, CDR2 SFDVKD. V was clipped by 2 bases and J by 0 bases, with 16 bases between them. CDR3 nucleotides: TGTGCCACCAGTGATTCCCCGACGGGCATACTCTCCTACGAGCAGTACTTC. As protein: CATSDSPTGILSYEQYF.

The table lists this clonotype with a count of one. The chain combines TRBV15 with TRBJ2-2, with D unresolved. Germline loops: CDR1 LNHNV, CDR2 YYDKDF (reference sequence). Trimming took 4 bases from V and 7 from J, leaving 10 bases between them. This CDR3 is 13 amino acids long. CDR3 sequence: CATSTQTLGELFF. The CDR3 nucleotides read TGTGCCACCAGCACGCAGACACTCGGGGAGCTGTTTTTT.

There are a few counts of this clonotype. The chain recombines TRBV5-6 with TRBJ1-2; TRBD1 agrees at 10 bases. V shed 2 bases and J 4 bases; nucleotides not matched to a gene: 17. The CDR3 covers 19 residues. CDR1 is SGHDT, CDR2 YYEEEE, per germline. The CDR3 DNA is TGTGCCAGCAGCTTCCCGGCTTCGGGACAGGGGATCAAGGGCTATGGCTACACCTTC. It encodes CASSFPASGQGIKGYGYTF.